This T cell receptor beta chain emerged from a study of patients and donors after allogeneic stem cell transplantation. TCRdb itself ran the RT-PCR reads through MiXCR, one entry per CDR3 protein. In the table there are about a million distinct CDR3 sequences, 15% to 20% of which are singletons. This clonotype came up a few times. In germline, CDR1 is DFQATT, CDR2 SNEGSKA (reference sequence). V lost 2 bases and J lost 1, with 9 bases in between. CDR3 length equals 14 residues. This chain joins TRBV20-1 and TRBJ1-5, with D unresolved. The TCR originated in a human donor who was either an allogeneic HSCT recipient or a stem cell or donor lymphocyte infusion donor (not recorded which). It is not recorded whose cells these are; they may come from a transplant donor. Sample: blood, either unsorted or a sorted T cell fraction (not recorded which). The CDR3 coding sequence is TGCAGTGCTAGACCCAGTGGCAGCAATCAGCCCCAGCATTTT. This gives the protein CSARPSGSNQPQHF.